The 15 T cell receptor beta chains below come from one sample, sequenced in a study of blood T cell repertoires in COVID-19. Assay: immunoSEQ multiplex PCR; the TCRdb copy retains only in-frame clones and omits some. Counted here are fewer than 300,000 clones, 85% to 90% occurring once; the ten biggest clones make up 15% to 19%. The specimen sequenced was PBMCs or T cells enriched from blood (not recorded which). Source of these receptors: a man aged 18 to 29 who had recovered from COVID-19.

The chain combines TRBV10-3 with TRBJ2-1; 7 bases agree with TRBD2. CDR3 size: 14 residues. Germline V gene sequence: CDR1 ENHRY, CDR2 SYGVKD. The junction had 11 bases not matched to a gene; V was cut back by 11 bases and J by 4 bases. CDR3 bases: TGTGCCGTTCAGACTAGCATCGATTACAATGAGCAGTTCTTC. Encoded protein: CAVQTSIDYNEQFF.

The V call is TRBV5-1, the J call TRBJ2-1; the match to TRBD2 covers 12 bases. Germline V gene lookup returns CDR1 SGHRS and CDR2 YFSETQ. CDR3 length: 16 amino acids. Germline trimming cut 0 bases from V and 7 bases from J; bases unmatched to any gene: 5. The CDR3 here is CASSLALAGGRNEQFF. The DNA for the CDR3 is TGCGCCAGCAGCTTGGCTCTAGCGGGGGGGCGTAATGAGCAGTTCTTC. The entire variable domain, with the rest obtained from reference TRBV5-1 and TRBJ2-1, is as follows: KAGVTQTPRYLIKTRGQQVTLSCSPISGHRSVSWYQQTPGQGLQFLFEYFSETQRNKGNFPGRFSGRQFSNSRSEMNVSTLELGDSALYLCASSLALAGGRNEQFFGPGTRLTVL.

In DNA form, the CDR3 reads TGCGCCAGCAGCTTGCAAGCGGAACCTCAAGAGACCCAGTACTTC. Residues: CASSLQAEPQETQYF. V usage is TRBV5-1 and J usage is TRBJ2-5; maybe TRBD2 (5 bases). V was clipped by 1 base and J by 2 bases, with 12 bases between them. This CDR3 contains 15 residues. CDR1 SGHRS and CDR2 YFSETQ come from the germline V gene.

The chain carries TRBV24-1 and TRBJ1-4; no firm D call. In germline, CDR1 is KGHDR, CDR2 SFDVKD. The CDR3 is 15 residues long. V was trimmed by 4 bases and J by 8 bases, leaving 16 bases between them. As DNA, the CDR3 is TGTGCCACCAGTGACCCGGTGGGTGAGGGAGAAAAACTGTTTTTT. It specifies CATSDPVGEGEKLFF.

V usage is TRBV7-9 and J usage is TRBJ2-3; 9 bases fit TRBD1. V dropped 5 bases and J dropped 8; count of bases not matched to a gene: 8. In germline, CDR1 is SEHNR, CDR2 FQNEAQ (reference sequence). The CDR3 spans 14 residues. Written as DNA, the CDR3 is TGTGCCAGCAGCACGGGGACAGGGCTAGGTACGCAGTATTTT. As protein: CASSTGTGLGTQYF.

As DNA, the CDR3 is TGTGCCAGCAGCTTGCAACAGGGGTACGAGCAGTACTTC. This translates into CASSLQQGYEQYF. The rearrangement uses TRBV5-8 and TRBJ2-7; 7 nucleotides align to TRBD1. Trimming removed 1 base from V and 4 bases from J; junction bases left unmatched: 2. CDR1 is SGHTS and CDR2 is YDEGEE in the germline V gene. The length of the CDR3 is 13 residues.

This chain links TRBV19 with TRBJ1-6; D may be TRBD1 (6 bases). Germline V gene lookup returns CDR1 LNHDA and CDR2 SQIVND (reference sequence). Trimming took 5 bases from V and 10 from J, leaving 9 bases between them. The CDR3 is 12 amino acids. The chain's CDR3 is CASSEGESPLHF. The CDR3 bases are TGTGCCAGTAGTGAGGGGGAATCACCCCTCCACTTT.

V is TRBV7-9 and J is TRBJ2-1, with D possibly being TRBD2 (5 bases). Trimming removed 2 bases at V and 0 bases at J, with 8 bases between. The germline gives CDR1 SEHNR, CDR2 FQNEAQ (reference sequence). The CDR3 is 15 residues long. The CDR3 region has the DNA TGTGCCAGCAGCTTATCGGACTCCTCCTACAATGAGCAGTTCTTC. Translated, it gives CASSLSDSSYNEQFF.

This chain connects TRBV6-5 to TRBJ2-7, with TRBD2 identical over 8 bases. Per the germline V gene, CDR1 is MNHEY and CDR2 is SVGAGI. Trimming at V came to 4 bases and at J to 4 bases, leaving 9 bases not matched to a gene. This CDR3 has 15 residues. The CDR3: CASSSEPSGLYEQYF. The DNA for the CDR3 is TGTGCCAGCAGTTCTGAGCCTAGCGGGCTTTACGAGCAGTACTTC.

J is TRBJ2-7 and V is TRBV10-3; 9 bases map to TRBD1. The CDR3 sequence is 14 residues long. Germline values: CDR1 ENHRY, CDR2 SYGVKD. Trimming cost V 5 bases and J 5 bases; bases outside gene matches: 7. CDR3 DNA sequence: TGTGCCATCAGTTCGGGACAGGGATTTAACGAGCAGTACTTC. Translation gives CAISSGQGFNEQYF.

The rearrangement joins TRBV5-1 to TRBJ1-1; TRBD1 agrees at 9 bases. V shed 3 bases and J 14 bases; nucleotides not matched to a gene: 11. Germline assignment: CDR1 SGHRS and CDR2 YFSETQ. CDR3 length: 13 residues. CDR3 protein: CASSWTTGGETFF. CDR3 in DNA: TGCGCCAGCAGCTGGACTACAGGGGGCGAGACCTTCTTT.

This chain joins TRBV3-1 (or the pseudogene TRBV3-2) and TRBJ1-2; 9 nucleotides match TRBD1. The germline V gene encodes CDR1 LGHDT and CDR2 YNNKEL (reference sequence). This CDR3 region has 16 residues. After removal of 2 bases from V and 7 bases from J, the junction contained 11 bases not matched to a gene. CDR3 bases: TGTGCCAGCAGCCAAACCCCGGGACAGGGCCGAGGTGGCTACACCTTC. This translates into CASSQTPGQGRGGYTF.

CDR3 region: CASSLELPYEQYF. The CDR3 nucleotides are TGTGCCAGCAGCTTGGAACTGCCCTACGAGCAGTACTTC. The V and J genes are TRBV5-6 and TRBJ2-7, with D uncertain. Germline V gene sequence: CDR1 SGHDT, CDR2 YYEEEE. V dropped 0 bases and J dropped 2 bases, with 6 bases sitting between them. There are 13 residues in the CDR3.

The V call is TRBV3-1 (or the pseudogene TRBV3-2), the J call TRBJ1-6, with a weak D call TRBD1 (5 bases). Germline V gene sequence: CDR1 LGHDT, CDR2 YNNKEL (reference sequence). Trimming took 3 bases from V and 9 from J, leaving 18 bases between them. The CDR3 sequence is 16 residues long. CDR3 amino acids: CASSHLTVGGGSPLHF. CDR3 DNA sequence: TGTGCCAGCAGCCACCTGACCGTGGGGGGGGGTTCACCCCTCCACTTT.

Worth noting for this clone: The sample contains more than one DNA sequence encoding this CDR3. The V gene is TRBV27, the J gene TRBJ1-1, with TRBD1 matching over 8 bases. The trim removed 5 bases at V and 2 bases at J, leaving 4 bases unmatched. Germline V gene data show CDR1 as MNHEY and CDR2 as SMNVEV (reference sequence). The CDR3 length is 14 residues. The CDR3 DNA is TGTGCCAGCAGTCTAGGACAGGGCAACACTGAAGCTTTCTTT. This gives the protein CASSLGQGNTEAFF.